The 3 T cell receptor beta chains in this list originate from one sample, sequenced in a study of T-cell reconstitution after alpha-beta-depleted transplantation in children. TCRbeta library preparation incorporated unique molecular identifiers. TCRdb reanalysed the PCR reads using MiXCR and keeps one entry per CDR3 protein. The top ten hold around 41% of the sample, which has more than 300,000 distinct CDR3 sequences, around 15% seen once. The specimen comprised PBMCs, mostly from graft donor cells, sampled 360 days after TCRalphabeta/CD19-depleted stem cell transplant. Every receptor here comes from a male patient between 2 and 15 years old who had a stem cell transplant for acute lymphoblastic leukemia, so the T cells may come from the graft donor.

The rearrangement links TRBV10-3 to TRBJ2-7; D possibly corresponds to TRBD2 (6 bases). The CDR3 has 17 amino acids. The germline CDR1 and CDR2 sequences are ENHRY and SYGVKD. V was cut by 5 bases and J by 0 bases, with 20 bases left in between. The CDR3 bases are TGTGCCATCAGTCCACGTCCGGGACTCACTTACTCCTACGAGCAGTACTTC. Its protein is CAISPRPGLTYSYEQYF.

This chain connects TRBV13 to TRBJ2-4; D possibly corresponds to TRBD2 (5 bases). Trimming took off 5 bases at V and 3 bases at J, with 11 bases between the two ends. The CDR3 covers 14 residues. The germline V gene encodes CDR1 PRHDT and CDR2 FYEKMQ (reference sequence). Here the CDR3 reads CASSQLSGKNIQYF. In DNA form, the CDR3 reads TGTGCCAGCAGCCAATTGAGCGGCAAAAACATTCAGTACTTC.

With respect to this clonotype: A much larger clonotype is one base distant, so this may be a read error. The genes are TRBV28 and TRBJ2-2; no clear D. Trimming pared 5 bases from V and 7 bases from J, leaving 5 bases between. The germline gives CDR1 MDHEN, CDR2 SYDVKM. The CDR3 loop spans 11 amino acids. The CDR3: CASSEFGELFF. The DNA for the CDR3 is TGTGCCAGCAGTGAATTCGGGGAGCTGTTTTTT.